The 22 T cell receptor beta chains below come from one sample, sequenced in a study of shared clonotypes between healthy human individuals. Clones were sequenced by immunoSEQ multiplex PCR, and TCRdb holds only the in-frame ones, with some missing. The data contain approximately 940,000 clones, about three quarters of them singletons. Specimen: memory CD4+ T cells sorted from blood. Subset indicated: CD45RA-negative fraction. The receptors here all came from a man younger than 35 in good health.

The gene calls are TRBV5-6 and TRBJ2-3, with D uncertain. The CDR3 runs to 16 residues. Germline assignment: CDR1 SGHDT and CDR2 YYEEEE. Trimming cost V 0 bases and J 0 bases, with 11 bases left between them. DNA of the CDR3: TGTGCCAGCAGCTTGGCCCAGAGCAGAAGCACAGATACGCAGTATTTT. Its translation: CASSLAQSRSTDTQYF.

The rearrangement links TRBV5-1 to TRBJ2-1; the match to TRBD2 covers 8 bases. Germline lookup yields CDR1 SGHRS and CDR2 YFSETQ. CDR3 length: 18 residues. With 4 bases clipped from V and 6 bases from J, the junction kept 18 bases outside the gene matches. The CDR3 protein is CASSANPTSAGSFNEQFF. The CDR3 DNA is TGCGCCAGCAGCGCGAATCCGACTAGCGCCGGTTCTTTCAATGAGCAGTTCTTC. The full variable domain, in which reference TRBV5-1 and TRBJ2-1 provide the parts outside the CDR3, is KAGVTQTPRYLIKTRGQQVTLSCSPISGHRSVSWYQQTPGQGLQFLFEYFSETQRNKGNFPGRFSGRQFSNSRSEMNVSTLELGDSALYLCASSANPTSAGSFNEQFFGPGTRLTVL.

The V and J genes are TRBV7-2 and TRBJ2-5, with TRBD2 as a possible D gene (6 bases). The CDR3 contains 13 residues. The V and J ends lost 5 bases and 4 bases respectively, with 11 bases between them. Germline CDR1 reads SGHTA; CDR2 reads FQGNSA. The CDR3 here is CASSREYRETQYF. CDR3 nucleotides: TGTGCCAGCAGCCGGGAGTATAGAGAGACCCAGTACTTC.

The rearrangement uses TRBV6-1 and TRBJ1-1; D remains ambiguous. The CDR3 is made up of 13 amino acids. Germline lookup yields CDR1 MNHNS and CDR2 SASEGT. V lost 8 bases to trimming and J lost 4 bases, with 14 bases between them. This CDR3 reads CASVYRPITEAFF. The CDR3 DNA is TGTGCCAGCGTATATCGTCCGATCACTGAAGCTTTCTTT.

This chain links TRBV5-4 with TRBJ2-5, with D hard to call. Deletions cut 4 bases from V and 5 bases from J, with 12 bases between. Germline CDR1 and CDR2: SGHNT and YYREEE (reference sequence). The CDR3 loop spans 13 amino acids. This CDR3 is CASSPALRETQYF. CDR3 coding DNA: TGTGCCAGCAGCCCGGCCCTACGGGAGACCCAGTACTTC.

This rearrangement joins TRBV19 to TRBJ1-5; no firm D call. The CDR3 runs 14 residues. V lost 1 base and J lost 3, with 7 bases in between. Germline V lookup: CDR1 LNHDA, CDR2 SQIVND (reference sequence). This CDR3 reads CASSIGGFNQPQHF. CDR3 in DNA: TGTGCCAGTAGTATAGGAGGGTTCAATCAGCCCCAGCATTTT.

The V gene is TRBV7-9, the J gene TRBJ1-1, with D hard to call. Trimming stripped 5 bases from V and 8 bases from J, with 18 bases between. This CDR3 has 14 amino acids. Germline CDR1 is SEHNR and CDR2 is FQNEAQ (reference sequence). The CDR3 DNA is TGTGCCAGCAGCGCCCAGTTAGGTACCTTCGAAGCTTTCTTT. Amino acid sequence: CASSAQLGTFEAFF.

The chain employs TRBV19 and TRBJ2-5, with D possibly TRBD1 on 6 matching bases. The V end was cut by 5 bases, the J end by 8 bases, with 21 bases between. The germline CDR1 and CDR2 sequences are LNHDA and SQIVND (reference sequence). The CDR3 contains 15 residues. CDR3 residues: CASSPGTFSGQTQYF. The CDR3, as DNA: TGTGCCAGTAGTCCTGGGACATTTTCCGGGCAAACCCAGTACTTC. The full variable domain, rest sourced from reference TRBV19 and TRBJ2-5, is DGGITQSPKYLFRKEGQNVTLSCEQNLNHDAMYWYRQDPGQGLRLIYYSQIVNDFQKGDIAEGYSVSREKKESFPLTVTSAQKNPTAFYLCASSPGTFSGQTQYFGPGTRLLVL.

In regard to this clone: The same CDR3 is also encoded by other DNA sequences in this sample. This chain links TRBV18 with TRBJ2-3; 9 bases align to TRBD1. With 3 bases clipped from V and 0 bases from J, the junction kept 4 bases outside the gene matches. CDR3 length equals 16 residues. Germline V lookup: CDR1 KGHSH, CDR2 LQKENI. In DNA form, the CDR3 reads TGTGCCAGCTCACCGCCGACAGGGGGGAGCACAGATACGCAGTATTTT. Protein product: CASSPPTGGSTDTQYF.

V and J are TRBV19 and TRBJ2-1, with D perhaps being TRBD1 or TRBD2 (5 bases each). Trimming shortened V by 6 bases and J by 9 bases, and 18 bases separated the two germline ends. Per the germline V gene, CDR1 is LNHDA and CDR2 is SQIVND (reference sequence). The CDR3 is 14 residues long. This CDR3 is CASSSGTITGEQFF. CDR3 DNA sequence: TGTGCCAGTAGCTCCGGGACCATTACAGGTGAGCAGTTCTTC.

J is TRBJ1-1 and V is TRBV5-5, with TRBD1 matching over 7 bases. The V segment lost 4 bases and the J segment 5 bases; nucleotides outside the gene matches: 11. The CDR3 sequence is 15 residues long. Germline V CDR1 and CDR2: SGHKS, YYEKEE (reference sequence). The CDR3 DNA follows: TGTGCCAGCAGCCCAATGGGACAGACAACAACTGAAGCTTTCTTT. It encodes CASSPMGQTTTEAFF.

This chain connects TRBV6-5 to TRBJ1-1; D gene uncertain. Trimming cost V 7 bases and J 0 bases, with 9 bases left between them. Germline V CDR1 and CDR2: MNHEY, SVGAGI. This CDR3 comprises 13 residues. The CDR3 reads CASTYSMNTEAFF. The CDR3 DNA follows: TGTGCCAGCACCTACTCGATGAACACTGAAGCTTTCTTT.

V usage is TRBV25-1 and J usage is TRBJ2-1; 7 bases align to TRBD2. This CDR3 has 14 residues. J gave up 8 bases and V 3 bases, and 7 bases lay outside the gene matches. CDR1 MGHDK and CDR2 SYGVNS come from the germline V gene. DNA for the CDR3: TGTGCCAGCAGTGACTCTCAAACTAGCGATGAGCAGTTCTTC. Its translation: CASSDSQTSDEQFF.

Only a few counts were recorded for this clone. The same CDR3 is also encoded by other DNA sequences in this sample. This chain uses TRBV28 with TRBJ1-6; D is possibly TRBD1 (5 bases). Germline V gene lookup returns CDR1 MDHEN and CDR2 SYDVKM. The CDR3 has 16 amino acids. Trimming removed 6 bases at V and 2 bases at J, with 14 bases between. The CDR3 here is CASSSRRGAYNSPLHF. The CDR3 nucleotides read TGTGCCAGCAGCTCGAGGAGAGGGGCCTATAATTCACCCCTCCACTTT.

The chain couples TRBV10-1 to TRBJ2-3; D may be TRBD1 (6 bases). Trimming shortened V by 6 bases and J by 9 bases, and 16 bases separated the two germline ends. This CDR3 contains 13 residues. Germline lookup yields CDR1 WNHNN and CDR2 SYGVQD (reference sequence). For the CDR3, the DNA is TGCGCCAGCAGCGGGACGACGGGGACAACGCAGTATTTT. Translated: CASSGTTGTTQYF.

This clone has a count of ten or more. CDR3 nucleotides: TGCGCCAGCAGTGAGTCGTGGCTCCGGGTGGGTCAGCCCCAGCATTTT. This codes for CASSESWLRVGQPQHF. The chain is built from TRBV10-1 and TRBJ1-5, with D unclear. The germline V gene has CDR1 WNHNN and CDR2 SYGVQD (reference sequence). The V and J ends lost 0 bases and 6 bases respectively, with 15 bases between them. This CDR3 contains 16 residues.

V is TRBV7-9 and J is TRBJ2-5, with D hard to call. The V gene's germline CDR1 is SEHNR and CDR2 FQNEAQ (reference sequence). Trimming cost V 5 bases and J 3 bases, with 13 bases left between them. The CDR3 is 14 amino acids. CDR3 sequence (DNA): TGTGCCAGCAGCGTCAGGTCGGGCGAAGAGACCCAGTACTTC. Translating gives CASSVRSGEETQYF.

The chain recombines TRBV2 with TRBJ2-7; D call uncertain. Trimming pared 6 bases from V and 0 bases from J, leaving 12 bases between. Germline V gene lookup returns CDR1 SNHLY and CDR2 FYNNEI. The length of the CDR3 is 14 residues. CDR3 DNA: TGTGCCAGCAGCGTAGACAACTTCTCCTACGAGCAGTACTTC. Protein sequence: CASSVDNFSYEQYF.

The chain uses TRBV19 and TRBJ2-5; 8 bases match TRBD2. From germline, CDR1 is LNHDA and CDR2 SQIVND (reference sequence). The ends lost 2 bases at V and 7 bases at J; junction bases unmatched: 9. This CDR3 is built from 15 residues. The CDR3 loop is CASSIKLAAEGTQYF. CDR3 sequence (DNA): TGTGCCAGTAGTATAAAACTAGCGGCTGAGGGGACCCAGTACTTC.

CDR3 nucleotides: TGTGCCAGCAGCTTCGGGGACAAAAATTCACCCCTCCACTTT. It specifies CASSFGDKNSPLHF. J is TRBJ1-6 and V is TRBV5-6, with D possibly being TRBD1 (6 bases). CDR1 and CDR2 (germline): SGHDT, YYEEEE. V dropped 2 bases and J dropped 7 bases, with 10 bases sitting between them. CDR3 length: 14 residues.

The chain combines TRBV18 with TRBJ2-2; D gene unclear. The ends were cut back, 3 bases at V and 6 bases at J, with 11 bases in the middle. The CDR3 loop spans 14 amino acids. Germline CDR1 and CDR2: KGHSH and LQKENI. The CDR3 reads CASSPTGGPGELFF. CDR3 nucleotide sequence: TGTGCCAGCTCACCCACCGGTGGACCCGGGGAGCTGTTTTTT.

The rearrangement uses TRBV2 and TRBJ2-7, with a tentative D call TRBD1 (5 bases). The germline gives CDR1 SNHLY, CDR2 FYNNEI. The CDR3 has 14 residues. V was clipped by 6 bases and J by 4 bases, with 16 bases between them. The CDR3 reads CASRGAGTPYEQYF. The DNA of the CDR3 is TGTGCCAGCAGAGGGGCAGGAACGCCTTACGAGCAGTACTTC.